These T cell receptor beta chains were read from a single sample in a study of blood T cells in healthy people across ages. TCRdb processed the 5' RACE reads anew with MiXCR; each CDR3 protein has one entry. The data show about 1.8 million distinct CDR3 sequences, roughly 52% seen once. Sequencing input: blood. The receptors were sampled from a woman aged 40 to 50 in good health. Both conserved end residues are part of each CDR3. A D gene is named only where the DNA matches it firmly. Part of the rows lack a size; the others show once, few, many or a class for expanded clones.

CDR3nt	CDR3aa	d_gene	len	v_gene	j_gene	abundance
TGCAGCGTTAAGATTCGGGGTGGGCATGGCTACACCTTC	CSVKIRGGHGYTF	NA	13	TRBV29-1	TRBJ1-2	NA
TGTGCCAGCAGTAATACAGTTGAGTCTAGCACAGATACGCAGTATTTT	CASSNTVESSTDTQYF	NA	16	TRBV27	TRBJ2-3	NA
TGCAGTGCTAGAGGACAGGGGAAGTCGGGTCAGTACTTC	CSARGQGKSGQYF	TRBD1	13	TRBV20-1	TRBJ2-4	few
TGTGCCAGCAGCGGGCAACAGGGGTTGCCGAGAAGCTACAATGAGCAGTTCTTC	CASSGQQGLPRSYNEQFF	TRBD1	18	TRBV9	TRBJ2-1	NA
TGTGCCAGCAACCGGGCCAGCTCCTACAATGAGCAGTTCTTC	CASNRASSYNEQFF	NA	14	TRBV6-2/TRBV6-3	TRBJ2-1	NA
TGTGCCAGCAGTATCGGGCGAGAGACCCAGTACTTC	CASSIGRETQYF	NA	12	TRBV28	TRBJ2-5	many
TGTGCCAGCAGACGGGACAGGAGGAACACTGAAGCTTTCTTT	CASRRDRRNTEAFF	TRBD1	14	TRBV6-2/TRBV6-3	TRBJ1-1	NA
TGCGCCAGCAGTGGAGTGGGACCTCTCGAGGAGACCCAGTACTTC	CASSGVGPLEETQYF	NA	15	TRBV4-1	TRBJ2-5	NA
TGCAGTGGGACCAGGGTCGACCATGGCTACACCTTC	CSGTRVDHGYTF	NA	12	TRBV20-1	TRBJ1-2	NA
TGTGCCAGACGCGAGGGTAGAGGTGGGGTCTACGAGCAGTACTTC	CARREGRGGVYEQYF	NA	15	TRBV2	TRBJ2-7	once
TGCGCCAGCAGTAAGGCAGGGGCGGGAGATACGCAGTATTTT	CASSKAGAGDTQYF	NA	14	TRBV10-2	TRBJ2-3	once
TGTGCCAGCTCACCAAAGAGGACAGACCAAGAGACCCAGTACTTC	CASSPKRTDQETQYF	NA	15	TRBV18	TRBJ2-5	few
TGCAGCGTTGTACAATCGAACACCGGGGAGCTGTTTTTT	CSVVQSNTGELFF	NA	13	TRBV29-1	TRBJ2-2	NA
TGTGCCAGCAGTTACTCGGGTTTGAAGGGGGGACGCGAGCAGTACTTC	CASSYSGLKGGREQYF	NA	16	TRBV6-2/TRBV6-3	TRBJ2-7	NA
TGTGCCACCAGCAGAGCTCGGCTAGCGGTAAACCAAGAGACCCAGTACTTC	CATSRARLAVNQETQYF	TRBD2	17	TRBV15	TRBJ2-5	NA
TGCGCCAGCAGCCAAGGCGGGGTCGGGTACACTAATGAAAAACTGTTTTTT	CASSQGGVGYTNEKLFF	NA	17	TRBV4-1	TRBJ1-4	NA
TGTGCCAGCAGCCGTACAGGGGGTCAAGGGACCCAGTACTTC	CASSRTGGQGTQYF	TRBD1	14	TRBV7-9	TRBJ2-5	NA
TGCAGCGTTGGAGGGGCTAATGAAAAACTGTTTTTT	CSVGGANEKLFF	NA	12	TRBV29-1	TRBJ1-4	NA
TGTGCCAGCAGCTCAGCGGGACAGCATTTCTCTGGGGCCAACGTCCTGACTTTC	CASSSAGQHFSGANVLTF	NA	18	TRBV5-6	TRBJ2-6	NA
TGTGCCAGCAGCTGGGAGACTAGCGGGGGGGAGAATGAGCAGTTCTTC	CASSWETSGGENEQFF	TRBD2	16	TRBV11-2	TRBJ2-1	few
TGCAGCGTTGACGGGCTCCGGGAGGGCAATGAGCAGTTCTTC	CSVDGLREGNEQFF	TRBD2	14	TRBV29-1	TRBJ2-1	NA
TGCGCCAGCAGCCGCGGACAGTTTGGCTACACCTTC	CASSRGQFGYTF	NA	12	TRBV4-3	TRBJ1-2	few
TGCAGCGTTGTCTCCGGGGTCGAGACCCAGTACTTC	CSVVSGVETQYF	NA	12	TRBV29-1	TRBJ2-5	few
TGTGCCAGCAAAGGGAACTACGAGCAGTACTTC	CASKGNYEQYF	NA	11	TRBV6-2/TRBV6-3	TRBJ2-7	NA
TGCAGCGTTCACTGGGGGGTCTACACTGAAGCTTTCTTT	CSVHWGVYTEAFF	NA	13	TRBV29-1	TRBJ1-1	NA
TGCGCCAGCGGAACCCAAACATCGCCAGAACTGTTTTTT	CASGTQTSPELFF	NA	13	TRBV5-1	TRBJ1-4	NA
TGCAGCGGGGAGAGTTCAGCGGGGGGGGTGTTTTCGGTACGCAATGAGCAGTTCTTC	CSGESSAGGVFSVRNEQFF	TRBD2	19	TRBV29-1	TRBJ2-1	NA
TGTGCCAGCAGTCCCCTAGAGCGGGGGGGGCACGATGAGCAGTTCTTC	CASSPLERGGHDEQFF	TRBD2	16	TRBV27	TRBJ2-1	NA
TGTGCCAGCAGCGTAGTCCCCACTGGTGACGAGCAGTACTTC	CASSVVPTGDEQYF	NA	14	TRBV9	TRBJ2-7	NA
TGTGCCAGCAGCGCGATCCACTCCTACGAGCAGTACTTC	CASSAIHSYEQYF	NA	13	TRBV5-6	TRBJ2-7	NA
TGCAGCGTTGGTCAGGGTAAGGGCTACGAGCAGTACTTC	CSVGQGKGYEQYF	NA	13	TRBV29-1	TRBJ2-7	NA
TGTGCCAGCAGCGTAGAGGGAGGCGAGAACTATGGCTACACCTTC	CASSVEGGENYGYTF	NA	15	TRBV9	TRBJ1-2	few
TGTGCCAGCAGCTTAGTCTTGAGGGGAAGCAATGAGCAGTTCTTC	CASSLVLRGSNEQFF	NA	15	TRBV11-2	TRBJ2-1	NA
TGCGCCAGCAGAGGACAGGGGGCTTACAATGAGCAGTACTTC	CASRGQGAYNEQYF	TRBD1	14	TRBV5-1	TRBJ2-5	once
TGCAGCGCCGAGGACGGGATACACGAAAAACTGTTTTTT	CSAEDGIHEKLFF	NA	13	TRBV29-1	TRBJ1-4	once
TGCAGTGCTTTTAGCGGGGGGGAAGCCAAAAACATTCAGTACTTC	CSAFSGGEAKNIQYF	TRBD2	15	TRBV20-1	TRBJ2-4	once
TGTGCCAGCAGCTCTGATCTGACAGGAACCCGATATGGCTACACCTTC	CASSSDLTGTRYGYTF	NA	16	TRBV5-6	TRBJ1-2	NA
TGCAGCGTTGCGGGGGGCCCGAGTGAGCAGTTCTTC	CSVAGGPSEQFF	NA	12	TRBV29-1	TRBJ2-1	NA
TGTGCCACCAGCTTGCTTGAGGGGCGAGAGACCCAGTACTTC	CATSLLEGRETQYF	NA	14	TRBV15	TRBJ2-5	NA
TGCAGCGTTGAGGGGCTCACTAACAATGAGCAGTTCTTC	CSVEGLTNNEQFF	NA	13	TRBV29-1	TRBJ2-1	NA